These 4 T cell receptor beta chains originate from one sample sequenced in a study of T cells after yellow fever vaccination. MiXCR, run by TCRdb on the 5' RACE reads, gives a single entry per CDR3 protein. This table holds some 68,000 distinct CDR3 sequences, approximately 7% found once. Here the sequenced sample was CD8+ T cells sorted from PBMCs, taken more than 35 days after the first yellow fever vaccination. These receptors were obtained from a man between 18 and 35 years old who received the YFV17D yellow fever vaccine.

This clonotype was detected ten times or more. The chain recombines TRBV20-1 with TRBJ2-3; 7 bases line up with TRBD1. Looked up from germline, CDR1 is DFQATT and CDR2 is SNEGSKA (reference sequence). Trimming cost V 5 bases and J 7 bases; bases outside gene matches: 6. This CDR3 has 12 residues. The CDR3 loop is CSAGKTGYTQYF. In DNA, the CDR3 is TGCAGTGCTGGGAAGACAGGGTATACGCAGTATTTT.

In its sample, this clonotype was seen a few times. This chain joins TRBV5-1 and TRBJ1-1, with a weak D call TRBD1 (6 bases). The V gene's germline CDR1 is SGHRS and CDR2 YFSETQ. There are 14 residues in the CDR3. V dropped 0 bases and J dropped 2 bases, with 8 bases sitting between them. The CDR3 DNA is TGCGCCAGCAGCTTGGGACAGGCAAACACTGAAGCTTTCTTT. Translated, it gives CASSLGQANTEAFF.

This clonotype was observed many times. The chain recombines TRBV5-1 with TRBJ1-2; unclear D gene. CDR1 and CDR2 from the germline V gene are SGHRS and YFSETQ. The CDR3 runs 13 residues. The V end was cut by 1 base, the J end by 4 bases, with 8 bases between. CDR3 sequence: CASSLPDSYGYTF. The CDR3 nucleotides are TGCGCCAGCAGCTTGCCGGACTCCTATGGCTACACCTTC.

This clonotype was observed a handful of times. The gene calls are TRBV9 and TRBJ2-1; a weak D match, TRBD1 (6 bases). Between the trimmed V and J ends, which lost 4 bases and 4 bases, there was a span of 12 bases. Germline V gene sequence: CDR1 SGDLS, CDR2 YYNGEE. This CDR3 comprises 14 residues. The CDR3 loop reads CASSSKGVYNEQFF. The CDR3 DNA reads TGTGCCAGCAGCTCCAAGGGGGTGTACAATGAGCAGTTCTTC.